This TCR beta chain was sequenced in a study of neurological immune-mediated disorders. There are many counts of this clonotype. Its antigen is not known. Study conclusions and caveats: The repertoires of 18 of 34 multiple sclerosis patients fell into one related-CDR3 cluster (a possible signature) under phylogenetic grouping. In HTLV-1-associated myelopathy, TCR clonal expansion was greatest, whereas multiple sclerosis had the least, falling below healthy controls.

Trimming shortened V by 4 bases and J by 2 bases, and 15 bases separated the two germline ends. The germline V gene encodes CDR1 SGHRS and CDR2 YFSETQ. This CDR3 has 15 amino acids. The making of cDNA relied on 5'RACE with 10-nucleotide random UMIs. TCRdb independently ran MiXCR on the 5' RACE reads; one entry per CDR3 protein. The sample contains 45,000 to 50,000 distinct CDR3 sequences, around 3.3% of which appear only once. This receptor was obtained from a woman between 50 and 59 years old with multiple sclerosis. The V gene is TRBV5-1, the J gene TRBJ1-1, with D tentatively TRBD1 (5 bases). What was sequenced was PBMCs. CDR3 in DNA: TGCGCCAGCAGCCCGGGCTGGGGGGGAAACACTGAAGCTTTCTTT. Translation: CASSPGWGGNTEAFF.